The subject of this entry is one TCR beta chain. In the original analysis: Reference gene primer amplification gave nucleated cell count estimates. Assay used: immunoSEQ multiplex PCR; TCRdb lists only in-frame clones, some missing. Clonal size and the V and J genes are those of that table, whereas D and trimming came from the DNA. The profile shows 200,000 to 250,000 clones, just under 85% of them singletons. V dropped 2 bases and J dropped 4 bases, with 9 bases sitting between them. This CDR3 spans 13 amino acids. Germline V lookup: CDR1 SGHNT, CDR2 YYREEE (reference sequence). This specimen comes from a study of blood T cell repertoires in COVID-19. Study as a whole: COVID-19 samples from acute and convalescent phases originated in the United States, Italy and Spain. Sources were T cells, B-cell-depleted T cells, or PBMCs; the material itself was cDNA or gDNA.

The study recruited people aged about 18 to 95 years across about two dozen US areas. The chain combines TRBV5-4 with TRBJ1-2; D call uncertain. Sequencing input: PBMCs or T cells enriched from blood (not recorded which). This receptor was identified in a woman aged 40 to 49 with acute COVID-19. The CDR3 spells CASSFSPLYGYTF. The CDR3 nucleotides read TGTGCCAGCAGCTTCTCTCCTCTCTATGGCTACACCTTC. The full variable domain, with the rest looked up from reference TRBV5-4 and TRBJ1-2, is ETGVTQSPTHLIKTRGQQVTLRCSSQSGHNTVSWYQQALGQGPQFIFQYYREEENGRGNFPPRFSGLQFPNYSSELNVNALELDDSALYLCASSFSPLYGYTFGSGTRLTVV.